This T cell receptor beta chain was sequenced during a study of early T cells in non-severe SARS-CoV-2 infection. Germline CDR1 reads MDHEN; CDR2 reads SYDVKM. J was trimmed by 10 bases and V by 2 bases; bases with no gene match: 3. The CDR3 spans 14 residues. This clonotype was observed many times. TCRdb recomputed calls from the 5' RACE reads with MiXCR, one row per CDR3 protein. The data contain 32,000 or so distinct CDR3 sequences, 5.5% to 7.5% of them singletons. The clonotype was recovered from an adult who was a healthcare worker with PCR-confirmed SARS-CoV-2 infection or an uninfected control (not recorded which). The rearrangement joins TRBV28 to TRBJ1-6; 9 positions agree with TRBD1. The source material was whole blood. The CDR3: CASSLNRGPSPLHF. The CDR3 nucleotides read TGTGCCAGCAGTTTAAACAGGGGGCCATCACCCCTCCACTTT.